Detailed here is one T cell receptor (beta chain). Its specificity is unknown. The sample originates from a study of shared clonotypes between healthy human individuals. At the level of the study: CD4 naive and memory got three plates each, CD8 naive two, CD8 memory one. Findings and caveats of the study: Naive CD4 clonotypes overlapped across a handful of donors at roughly 5%. The expectation was that sequencing depth would affect clonotype sharing among donors.

The CDR3 has 13 residues. The V end was cut by 5 bases, the J end by 6 bases, with 13 bases between. Germline V CDR1 and CDR2: MNHEY, SVGAGI. Clones were read by immunoSEQ multiplex PCR, and TCRdb kept only the in-frame ones, dropping some. Of about 2 million clones in the sample, about 95% were seen once. Naive CD8 cells were CD45RO-negative, positively selected for CCR7, excluding terminally differentiated effector memory CD45RA+ cells. The sequencing input was naive CD8+ T cells sorted from blood. The chain links TRBV6-5 to TRBJ1-2, with D hard to call. This clonotype was sampled from a man aged 18-30 years in good health. The CDR3 DNA sequence: TGTGCCAGCAGTCAAGGAGGATCCCATGGCTACACCTTC. Its translation: CASSQGGSHGYTF.